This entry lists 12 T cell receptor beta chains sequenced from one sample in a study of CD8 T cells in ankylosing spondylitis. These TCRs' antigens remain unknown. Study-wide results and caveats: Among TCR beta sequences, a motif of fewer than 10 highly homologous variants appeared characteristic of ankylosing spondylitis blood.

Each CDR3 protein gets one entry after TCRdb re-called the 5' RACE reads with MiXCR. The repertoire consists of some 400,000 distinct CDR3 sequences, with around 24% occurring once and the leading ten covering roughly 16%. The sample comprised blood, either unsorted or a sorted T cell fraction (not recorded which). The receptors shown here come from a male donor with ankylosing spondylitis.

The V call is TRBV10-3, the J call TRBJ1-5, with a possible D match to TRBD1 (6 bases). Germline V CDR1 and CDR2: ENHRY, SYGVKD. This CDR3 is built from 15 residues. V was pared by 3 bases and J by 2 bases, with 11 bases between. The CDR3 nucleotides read TGTGCCATCAGTGACAGGGGTGCGGGCAATCAGCCCCAGCATTTT. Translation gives CAISDRGAGNQPQHF.

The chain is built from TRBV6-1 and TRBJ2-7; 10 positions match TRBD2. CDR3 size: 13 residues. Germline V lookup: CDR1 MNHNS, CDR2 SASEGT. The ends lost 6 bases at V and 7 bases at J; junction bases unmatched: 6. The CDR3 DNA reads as TGTGCCAGCAGCCTAGCGGGAGATCGAGAGCAGTACTTC. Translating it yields CASSLAGDREQYF.

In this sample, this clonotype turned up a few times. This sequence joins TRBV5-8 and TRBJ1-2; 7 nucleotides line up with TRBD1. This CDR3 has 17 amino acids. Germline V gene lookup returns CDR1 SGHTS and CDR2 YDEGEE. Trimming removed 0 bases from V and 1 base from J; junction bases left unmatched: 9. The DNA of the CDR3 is TGTGCCAGCAGCTTGGACCATGCAGGGGGGTATAACTATGGCTACACCTTC. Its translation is CASSLDHAGGYNYGYTF.

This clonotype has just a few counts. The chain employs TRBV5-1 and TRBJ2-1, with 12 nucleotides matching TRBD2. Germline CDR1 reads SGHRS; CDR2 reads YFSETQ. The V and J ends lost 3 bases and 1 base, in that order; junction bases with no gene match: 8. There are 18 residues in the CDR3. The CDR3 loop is CASSSLGLAGPSYNEQFF. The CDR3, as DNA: TGCGCCAGCAGCTCCTTAGGACTAGCGGGACCTTCCTACAATGAGCAGTTCTTC.

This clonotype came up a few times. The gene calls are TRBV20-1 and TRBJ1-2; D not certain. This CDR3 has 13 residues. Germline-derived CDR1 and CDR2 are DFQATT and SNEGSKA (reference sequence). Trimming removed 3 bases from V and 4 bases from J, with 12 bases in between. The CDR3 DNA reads TGCAGTGCTAGTTCGGACTCGGGCTATGGCTACACCTTC. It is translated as CSASSDSGYGYTF.

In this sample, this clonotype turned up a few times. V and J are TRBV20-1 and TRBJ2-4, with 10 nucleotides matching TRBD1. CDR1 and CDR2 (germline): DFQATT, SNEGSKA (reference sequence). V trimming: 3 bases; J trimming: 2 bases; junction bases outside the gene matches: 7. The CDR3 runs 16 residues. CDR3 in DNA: TGCAGTGCTAGGCCCGTGACAGGGGGCTCCAAAAACATTCAGTACTTC. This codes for CSARPVTGGSKNIQYF.

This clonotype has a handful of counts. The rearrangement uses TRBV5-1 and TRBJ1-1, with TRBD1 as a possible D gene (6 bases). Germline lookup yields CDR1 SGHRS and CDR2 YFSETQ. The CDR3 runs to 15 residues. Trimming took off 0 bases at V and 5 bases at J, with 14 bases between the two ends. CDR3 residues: CASSLVRGGETEAFF. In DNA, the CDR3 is TGCGCCAGCAGCTTGGTAAGGGGGGGAGAGACTGAAGCTTTCTTT.

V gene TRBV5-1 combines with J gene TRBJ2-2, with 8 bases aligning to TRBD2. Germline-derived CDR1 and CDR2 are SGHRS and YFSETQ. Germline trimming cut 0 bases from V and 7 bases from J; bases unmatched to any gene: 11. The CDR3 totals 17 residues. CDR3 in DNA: TGCGCCAGCAGCTTGGCTCTTAGCGGGACACTAGACGGGGAGCTGTTTTTT. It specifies CASSLALSGTLDGELFF.

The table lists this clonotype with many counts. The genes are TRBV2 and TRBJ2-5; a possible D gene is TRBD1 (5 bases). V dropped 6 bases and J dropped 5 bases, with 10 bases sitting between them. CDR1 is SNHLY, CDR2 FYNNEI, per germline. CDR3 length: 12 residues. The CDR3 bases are TGTGCCAGCAGCCAGGCAGGGGAGACCCAGTACTTC. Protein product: CASSQAGETQYF.

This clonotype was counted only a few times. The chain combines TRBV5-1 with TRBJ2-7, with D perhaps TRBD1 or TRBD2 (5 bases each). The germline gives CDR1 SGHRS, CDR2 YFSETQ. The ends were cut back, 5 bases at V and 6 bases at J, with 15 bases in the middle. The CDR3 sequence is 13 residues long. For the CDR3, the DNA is TGCGCCAGCAGGGGGACGGACCAAGGCGAGCAGTACTTC. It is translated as CASRGTDQGEQYF.

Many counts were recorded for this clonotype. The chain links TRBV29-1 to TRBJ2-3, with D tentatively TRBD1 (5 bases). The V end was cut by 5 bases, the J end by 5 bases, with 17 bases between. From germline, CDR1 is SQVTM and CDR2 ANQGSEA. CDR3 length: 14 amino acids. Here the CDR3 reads CSVLGHREGDTQYF. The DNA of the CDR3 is TGCAGCGTTCTTGGACATAGGGAAGGAGATACGCAGTATTTT.

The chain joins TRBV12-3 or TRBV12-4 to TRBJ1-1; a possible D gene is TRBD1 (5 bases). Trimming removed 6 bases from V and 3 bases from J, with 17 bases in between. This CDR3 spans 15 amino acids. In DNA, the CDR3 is TGTGCCAGCAGAGGCACCCGTCGGGGGGACACTGAAGCTTTCTTT. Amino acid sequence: CASRGTRRGDTEAFF.